This note documents a single T cell receptor (beta chain) sequence. Its specificity is not known. Germline values: CDR1 KGHSH, CDR2 LQKENI. Trimming pared 3 bases from V and 2 bases from J, leaving 10 bases between. This CDR3 spans 15 amino acids. The time point: sample taken at primary tumor resection. Whole RNA from tumor, nontumor lung or frozen PBMC was sequenced unsorted. The data originate from a study of spatial heterogeneity in lung cancer. About the research overall: Sequencing consistently turned up more beta-chain sequences than alpha-chain sequences.

TCRdb re-analysed the 5' RACE reads in MiXCR, keeping a single row per CDR3 protein. In the table there are approximately 11,000 distinct CDR3 sequences, roughly 14% of which are singletons. General study results and limits: Counts of expanded intratumoral alpha and beta TCRs tracked tumor mutation counts.

The sequence derives from a male donor with early-stage non-small cell lung cancer. This sequence joins TRBV18 and TRBJ2-2; no clear D. The material was lung tumor tissue, obtained at surgery. The CDR3 reads CASSPRSRNTGELFF. The CDR3 nucleotides are TGTGCCAGCTCACCGCGGAGCAGAAACACCGGGGAGCTGTTTTTT. Complete variable domain (other parts from reference TRBV18 and TRBJ2-2): NAGVMQNPRHLVRRRGQEARLRCSPMKGHSHVYWYRQLPEEGLKFMVYLQKENIIDESGMPKERFSAEFPKEGPSILRIQQVVRGDSAAYFCASSPRSRNTGELFFGEGSRLTVL.